This passage covers 24 T cell receptor beta chains from one sample sequenced in a study of T cell responses to AZD1222 COVID-19 vaccine. Repertoires were generated with immunoSEQ multiplex PCR, while TCRdb's copy carries only in-frame clones and drops some. Among tens of thousands of clones listed, under 95% were seen once. The specimen comprised peripheral blood, sampled on day 0 of AZD1222 vaccination. All receptors derive from an adult in good health.

The rearrangement uses TRBV6-2 or TRBV6-3 and TRBJ2-3, with D tentatively TRBD1 (7 bases). Looked up from germline, CDR1 is MNHEY and CDR2 is SVGEGT. The CDR3 is 20 amino acids. Trimming cost V 2 bases and J 0 bases, with 24 bases left between them. The CDR3 region is CASSYPFEAGGGKSTDTQYF. The CDR3 DNA reads as TGTGCCAGCAGTTACCCTTTTGAGGCCGGAGGGGGCAAGAGCACAGATACGCAGTATTTT.

The chain has TRBV19 and TRBJ1-5; D is ambiguous. Germline CDR1 LNHDA, CDR2 SQIVND (reference sequence). This CDR3 spans 14 amino acids. Trimming removed 3 bases from V and 1 base from J, with 7 bases in between. The CDR3 DNA is TGTGCCAGTAGTATTCGAGACAGCAATCAGCCCCAGCATTTT. This encodes CASSIRDSNQPQHF.

This sequence joins TRBV28 and TRBJ2-1; 7 nucleotides line up with TRBD2. The V gene's germline CDR1 is MDHEN and CDR2 SYDVKM. This CDR3 contains 17 residues. Trimming took 5 bases from V and 3 from J; bases not matched to a gene: 13. As DNA, the CDR3 is TGTGCCAGCAGTACTCTCACTAGCGTCCAATACTACAATGAGCAGTTCTTC. Protein sequence: CASSTLTSVQYYNEQFF.

This clone was seen a single time. The chain combines TRBV7-3 with TRBJ2-3; perhaps TRBD2 as D (5 bases). Trimming cost V 5 bases and J 6 bases, with 9 bases left between them. The CDR3 spans 12 residues. Germline CDR1 and CDR2: SGHTA and FQGTGA. CDR3 sequence: CASSDTGDTQYF. CDR3 DNA: TGTGCCAGCAGCGATACGGGGGATACGCAGTATTTT.

The J gene is TRBJ2-1, the V gene TRBV7-9; 7 nucleotides align to TRBD2. After removal of 5 bases from V and 6 bases from J, the junction contained 4 bases not matched to a gene. The CDR3 totals 13 residues. CDR1 SEHNR and CDR2 FQNEAQ come from the germline V gene (reference sequence). The CDR3 loop is CASSHWEGNEQFF. CDR3 nucleotide sequence: TGTGCCAGCAGCCATTGGGAGGGCAATGAGCAGTTCTTC.

The V call is TRBV19, the J call TRBJ2-5; D is perhaps TRBD1 or TRBD2 (5 bases each). The V gene's germline CDR1 is LNHDA and CDR2 SQIVND (reference sequence). The V and J ends lost 5 bases and 2 bases respectively, with 9 bases between them. This CDR3 has 13 amino acids. Written as DNA, the CDR3 is TGTGCCAGTAGTGTGGGGGTACAAGAGACCCAGTACTTC. It specifies CASSVGVQETQYF.

The rearrangement links TRBV11-2 to TRBJ2-7, with TRBD2 identical over 8 bases. V shed 3 bases, J shed 2 bases, and the junction held 6 bases outside the gene matches. The length of the CDR3 is 15 residues. The V gene's germline CDR1 is SGHAT and CDR2 FQNNGV. CDR3 sequence (DNA): TGTGCCAGCAGCTTGACGGGAGGGCCGACCTACGAGCAGTACTTC. Its protein is CASSLTGGPTYEQYF.

This chain uses TRBV27 with TRBJ1-1, with unresolved D. V was pared by 0 bases and J by 0 bases, with 5 bases between. The CDR3 extends over 14 amino acids. CDR1 and CDR2 (germline): MNHEY, SMNVEV (reference sequence). CDR3 nucleotides: TGTGCCAGCAGTTTATCTCTCATGAACACTGAAGCTTTCTTT. As protein: CASSLSLMNTEAFF.

This clone has a single count. This rearrangement joins TRBV4-2 to TRBJ1-6; 8 bases map to TRBD1. Trimming at V came to 0 bases and at J to 7 bases, leaving 5 bases not matched to a gene. This CDR3 is 16 amino acids long. CDR1 and CDR2 (germline): LGHNA, YNFKEQ. The CDR3 DNA is TGTGCCAGCAGCCAAGATCTACAGGGGGTAAATTCACCCCTCCACTTT. Amino acid sequence: CASSQDLQGVNSPLHF.

This rearrangement joins TRBV27 to TRBJ2-5, with TRBD2 identical over 11 bases. In germline, CDR1 is MNHEY, CDR2 SMNVEV (reference sequence). The CDR3 contains 17 residues. Trimming removed 2 bases from V and 4 bases from J; junction bases left unmatched: 9. Here the CDR3 DNA reads TGTGCCAGCAGTTTACGAACTAGCGGGAGAGGAGGAGAGACCCAGTACTTC. Its translation: CASSLRTSGRGGETQYF.

The chain links TRBV5-1 to TRBJ2-3; 7 nucleotides agree with TRBD2. The V gene end was trimmed by 0 bases and the J gene end by 1 base; junction bases not matched to a gene: 2. Germline V gene sequence: CDR1 SGHRS, CDR2 YFSETQ. This CDR3 contains 15 residues. The chain's CDR3 is CASSLGSGGTDTQYF. The CDR3 DNA sequence: TGCGCCAGCAGCTTGGGGAGCGGGGGCACAGATACGCAGTATTTT.

V is TRBV19 and J is TRBJ1-2; D remains ambiguous. Germline V gene lookup returns CDR1 LNHDA and CDR2 SQIVND (reference sequence). This CDR3 is built from 15 residues. V was trimmed by 5 bases and J by 4 bases, leaving 17 bases between them. The CDR3 reads CASSAAAGPVYGYTF. The CDR3 coding sequence is TGTGCCAGTAGTGCCGCTGCCGGACCCGTCTATGGCTACACCTTC. Supplemented by reference TRBV19 and TRBJ1-2, the full variable domain reads DGGITQSPKYLFRKEGQNVTLSCEQNLNHDAMYWYRQDPGQGLRLIYYSQIVNDFQKGDIAEGYSVSREKKESFPLTVTSAQKNPTAFYLCASSAAAGPVYGYTFGSGTRLTVV.

V is TRBV11-2 and J is TRBJ2-1; D might be TRBD2 (5 bases). With 2 bases removed from V and 10 bases from J, the gap between germline ends came to 9 bases. CDR3 length equals 12 residues. CDR1 is SGHAT, CDR2 FQNNGV, per germline. The chain's CDR3 is CASSLSGREQFF. CDR3 DNA sequence: TGTGCCAGCAGCTTATCGGGAAGGGAGCAGTTCTTC.

V usage is TRBV6-1 and J usage is TRBJ2-7; weak D call: TRBD2 (6 bases). This CDR3 comprises 16 residues. Deletions cut 4 bases from V and 0 bases from J, with 16 bases between. Germline V CDR1 and CDR2: MNHNS, SASEGT. DNA for the CDR3: TGTGCCAGCAGTGTCGGGAGCGGTCACGGCTCCTACGAGCAGTACTTC. Translating it yields CASSVGSGHGSYEQYF.

The rearrangement links TRBV7-3 to TRBJ2-7; TRBD2 might be the D (6 bases). With 4 bases removed from V and 3 bases from J, the gap between germline ends came to 10 bases. The CDR3 sequence is 13 residues long. Germline V gives CDR1 SGHTA, CDR2 FQGTGA. CDR3 nucleotides: TGTGCCAGCAGCTCCGGGACTCACTACGAGCAGTACTTC. Its translation is CASSSGTHYEQYF. Full variable domain (remainder filled in from reference TRBV7-3 and TRBJ2-7): GAGVSQTPSNKVTEKGKYVELRCDPISGHTALYWYRQSLGQGPEFLIYFQGTGAADDSGLPNDRFFAVRPEGSVSTLKIQRTERGDSAVYLCASSSGTHYEQYFGPGTRLTVT.

This chain uses TRBV28 with TRBJ1-2; D possibly corresponds to TRBD1 (5 bases). This CDR3 comprises 11 residues. Germline values: CDR1 MDHEN, CDR2 SYDVKM. Trimming shortened V by 3 bases and J by 8 bases, and 7 bases separated the two germline ends. This CDR3 reads CASSLGVGYTF. In nucleotides, the CDR3 is TGTGCCAGCAGTTTGGGGGTAGGCTACACCTTC.

The chain has TRBV6-1 and TRBJ2-1; no clear D gene. The CDR3 loop spans 12 amino acids. V lost 3 bases, J lost 14 bases, and 14 bases lay in between. CDR1 and CDR2 from the germline V gene are MNHNS and SASEGT. CDR3 sequence reads: CASSEGKVAEFF. The CDR3 coding sequence is TGTGCCAGCAGTGAGGGGAAGGTTGCGGAGTTCTTC.

The rearrangement links TRBV19 to TRBJ2-5, with D unclear. V was cut by 5 bases and J by 7 bases, with 14 bases left in between. The length of the CDR3 is 13 residues. The germline V gene encodes CDR1 LNHDA and CDR2 SQIVND (reference sequence). CDR3 loop: CASSQTPRPTQYF. The CDR3 coding sequence is TGTGCCAGTAGTCAGACCCCCCGGCCGACCCAGTACTTC.

This chain joins TRBV12-3 or TRBV12-4 and TRBJ1-5; the D is unclear. There are 12 residues in the CDR3. The V and J ends lost 10 bases and 4 bases respectively, with 11 bases between them. The CDR3 bases are TGTGCCACCAAGTATGGAAATCAGCCCCAGCATTTT. This encodes CATKYGNQPQHF.

The chain couples TRBV2 to TRBJ1-5; the D is unclear. V dropped 5 bases and J dropped 9 bases, with 14 bases sitting between them. The CDR3 totals 13 residues. The germline V gene encodes CDR1 SNHLY and CDR2 FYNNEI. CDR3 sequence reads: CASSLEGRGPQHF. CDR3 DNA: TGTGCCAGCAGTTTAGAAGGGAGAGGGCCCCAGCATTTT. Variable domain in full (rest from reference TRBV2 and TRBJ1-5): EPEVTQTPSHQVTQMGQEVILRCVPISNHLYFYWYRQILGQKVEFLVSFYNNEISEKSEIFDDQFSVERPDGSNFTLKIRSTKLEDSAMYFCASSLEGRGPQHFGDGTRLSIL.

The chain employs TRBV29-1 and TRBJ2-1; D possibly corresponds to TRBD1 (6 bases). CDR1 and CDR2 (germline): SQVTM, ANQGSEA. CDR3 length: 12 residues. V gave up 4 bases and J gave up 9 bases, with 13 bases separating them. CDR3 sequence: CSVVPQGSEQFF. CDR3 DNA sequence: TGCAGCGTTGTACCCCAGGGGTCTGAGCAGTTCTTC.

The V gene is TRBV24-1, the J gene TRBJ2-2; no clear D. Trimming left V 3 bases short and J 7 bases short, with 17 bases between. CDR3 length equals 16 residues. From germline, CDR1 is KGHDR and CDR2 SFDVKD. The CDR3, as DNA: TGTGCCACCAGTGATCAGCTGGACCGAAAGCGCGGGGAGCTGTTTTTT. This translates into CATSDQLDRKRGELFF.

The CDR3 DNA reads as TGTGCCAGTAGTATACCCCCTACAGGTGAGCAGTTCTTC. This codes for CASSIPPTGEQFF. The chain couples TRBV19 to TRBJ2-1; TRBD1 is a possible D gene (5 bases). Trimming removed 2 bases from V and 9 bases from J, with 11 bases in between. The CDR3 has 13 residues. CDR1 is LNHDA, CDR2 SQIVND, per germline (reference sequence).

This clone is medium-sized within its sample. The rearrangement links TRBV4-1 to TRBJ1-6; 9 positions match TRBD1. The CDR3 is 15 amino acids. The V and J ends lost 3 bases and 7 bases, in that order; junction bases with no gene match: 4. The germline V gene encodes CDR1 MGHRA and CDR2 YSYEKL. This CDR3 is CASSQEGQGNSPLHF. The CDR3 DNA follows: TGCGCCAGCAGCCAGGAGGGACAGGGAAATTCACCCCTCCACTTT.